This T cell receptor (beta chain) was observed in a study of graft-versus-host responses after intestinal transplantation. Study outcomes and limitations: Declines in HvG clones occurring early post-transplant were associated with peak circulating GvH clone levels. Present in recipient marrow, GvH clones included some that appeared first in ileum or blood.

Concerning this clone itself: Its antigen is not known.

Data came from immunoSEQ multiplex PCR; TCRdb stores just in-frame clones and leaves some out. The sample includes about 88,000 clones, approximately 94% seen only once; the top ten take approximately 0.2%. The germline gives CDR1 MNHEY, CDR2 SVGAGI. CDR3 length equals 13 residues. Trimming at V came to 5 bases and at J to 6 bases, leaving 6 bases not matched to a gene. The sequencing here drew on unstimulated CD4+ T cells sorted from spleen or lymph node cells, taken before transplant. The gene calls are TRBV6-5 and TRBJ2-7, with 8 bases identical to TRBD1. This clonotype was sampled from a human donor who was the organ donor for an intestinal transplant. CDR3 sequence (DNA): TGTGCCAGCAGTGAGACAGGGGTTCGCGAGCAGTACTTC. Amino acids: CASSETGVREQYF.